This T cell receptor (beta chain) was sequenced during a study of cytomegalovirus exposure and HLA in healthy donors. Germline CDR1 MNHNS, CDR2 SASEGT. This CDR3 contains 16 residues. V gave up 4 bases and J gave up 5 bases; unmatched junction bases: 3. Primers for the PCR totalled 60 Vbeta and 13 Jbeta. Clones were read by immunoSEQ multiplex PCR, and TCRdb kept only the in-frame ones, dropping some. The repertoire table contains approximately 110,000 clones. Specimen: PBMCs. This receptor was obtained from a man aged 50-59 years in good health and CMV-seronegative. The chain carries TRBV6-1 and TRBJ2-1; 15 bases match TRBD2. The chain's CDR3 is CASSGGLAGGDNEQFF. The CDR3 nucleotides are TGTGCCAGCAGTGGGGGACTAGCGGGAGGCGACAATGAGCAGTTCTTC.